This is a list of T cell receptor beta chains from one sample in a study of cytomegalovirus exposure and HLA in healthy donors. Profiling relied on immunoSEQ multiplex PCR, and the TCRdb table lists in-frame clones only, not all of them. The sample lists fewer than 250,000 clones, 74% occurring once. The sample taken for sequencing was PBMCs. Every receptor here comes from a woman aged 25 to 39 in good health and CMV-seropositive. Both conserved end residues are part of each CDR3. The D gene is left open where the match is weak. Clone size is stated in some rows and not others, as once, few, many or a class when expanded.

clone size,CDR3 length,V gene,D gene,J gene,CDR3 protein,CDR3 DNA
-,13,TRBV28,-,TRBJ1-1,CASRLRVGVGAFF,TGTGCCAGCAGACTCAGGGTTGGGGTTGGAGCTTTCTTT
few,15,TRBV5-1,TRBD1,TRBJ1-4,CASSRGTATNEKLFF,TGCGCCAGCAGCCGGGGGACAGCAACTAATGAAAAACTGTTTTTT
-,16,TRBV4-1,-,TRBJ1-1,CASSQASDSMNTEAFF,TGCGCCAGCAGCCAAGCTTCCGACAGCATGAACACTGAAGCTTTCTTT
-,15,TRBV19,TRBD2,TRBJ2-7,CASSRVAGVWYEQYF,TGTGCCAGTAGTAGAGTAGCGGGAGTCTGGTACGAGCAGTACTTC
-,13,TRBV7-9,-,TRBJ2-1,CASSLIEGGEQFF,TGTGCCAGCAGCTTAATCGAGGGAGGCGAGCAGTTCTTC
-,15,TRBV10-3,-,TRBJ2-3,CAISIAATSTDTQYF,TGTGCCATCAGCATAGCGGCGACTAGCACAGATACGCAGTATTTT
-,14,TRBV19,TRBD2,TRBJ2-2,CASSQTGGAGELFF,TGTGCCAGTAGTCAGACGGGGGGGGCCGGGGAGCTGTTTTTT
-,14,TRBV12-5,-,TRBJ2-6,CASGHSSGANVLTF,TGTGCTAGTGGTCATAGCTCTGGGGCCAACGTCCTGACTTTC
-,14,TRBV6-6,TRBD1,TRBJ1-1,CASSYSRGQVDAFF,TGTGCCAGCAGTTACTCGAGGGGGCAGGTTGACGCTTTCTTT
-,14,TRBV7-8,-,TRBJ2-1,CASSFEERYNEQFF,TGTGCCAGCAGCTTCGAGGAAAGATACAATGAGCAGTTCTTC
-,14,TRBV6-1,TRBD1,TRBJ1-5,CASSVDRVGQPQHF,TGTGCCAGCAGTGTTGACAGGGTCGGGCAGCCCCAGCATTTT
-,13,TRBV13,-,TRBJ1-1,CASSPYGGTEAFF,TGTGCCAGCAGTCCATACGGGGGGACTGAAGCTTTCTTT
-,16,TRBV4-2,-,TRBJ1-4,CASSESDRSTNEKLFF,TGTGCCAGCAGCGAAAGCGACAGATCAACTAATGAAAAACTGTTTTTT
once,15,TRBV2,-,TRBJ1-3,CASSTGTNAGNTIYF,TGTGCCAGCAGTACCGGGACAAATGCTGGAAACACCATATATTTT
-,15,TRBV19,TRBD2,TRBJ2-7,CASSVLAGDYYEQYF,TGTGCCAGTAGTGTTCTAGCGGGAGATTACTACGAGCAGTACTTC
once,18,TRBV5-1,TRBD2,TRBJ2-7,CASSPGTSGRALLYEQYF,TGCGCCAGCAGCCCGGGGACTAGCGGGAGGGCCCTCCTCTACGAGCAGTACTTC
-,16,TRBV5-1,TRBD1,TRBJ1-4,CASSPLPQGANEKLFF,TGCGCCAGCAGCCCCTTACCTCAGGGGGCTAATGAAAAACTGTTTTTT
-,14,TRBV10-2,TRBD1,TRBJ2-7,CATSPDRGAYEQYF,TGCGCCACCTCCCCGGACAGGGGTGCCTACGAGCAGTACTTC
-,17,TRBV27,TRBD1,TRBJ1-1,CASSSIRTGGAFLGAFF,TGTGCCAGCAGTTCCATCAGGACAGGGGGCGCCTTCCTGGGAGCTTTCTTT
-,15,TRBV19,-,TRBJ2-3,CASNSAGVWTDTQYF,TGTGCCAGTAATTCGGCAGGGGTGTGGACAGATACGCAGTATTTT
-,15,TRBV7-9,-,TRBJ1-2,CASRGDSGPHSGYTF,TGTGCCAGCCGGGGGGACTCAGGACCCCACTCTGGCTACACCTTC
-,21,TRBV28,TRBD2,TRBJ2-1,CASNTQPSGAGGSNFYNEQFF,TGTGCCAGCAACACCCAACCTTCGGGAGCGGGAGGGAGTAACTTTTACAATGAGCAGTTCTTC